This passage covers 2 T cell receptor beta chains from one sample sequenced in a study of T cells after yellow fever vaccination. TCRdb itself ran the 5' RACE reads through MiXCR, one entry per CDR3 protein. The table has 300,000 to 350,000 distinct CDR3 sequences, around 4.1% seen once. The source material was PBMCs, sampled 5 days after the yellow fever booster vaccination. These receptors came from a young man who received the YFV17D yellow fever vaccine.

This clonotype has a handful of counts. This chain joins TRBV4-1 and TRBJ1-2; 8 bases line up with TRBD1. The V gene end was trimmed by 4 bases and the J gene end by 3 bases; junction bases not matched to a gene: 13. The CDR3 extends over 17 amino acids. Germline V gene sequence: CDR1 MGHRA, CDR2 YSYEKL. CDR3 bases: TGCGCCAGCAGCCTGGACCGACAGGGGCCGGGGTACTATGGCTACACCTTC. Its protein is CASSLDRQGPGYYGYTF.

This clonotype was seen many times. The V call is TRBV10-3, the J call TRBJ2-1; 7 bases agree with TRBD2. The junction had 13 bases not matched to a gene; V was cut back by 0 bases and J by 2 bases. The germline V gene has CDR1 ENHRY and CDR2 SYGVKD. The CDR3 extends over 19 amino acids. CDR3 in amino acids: CAISESPGLVVTPYNEQFF. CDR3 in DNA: TGTGCCATCAGTGAGTCCCCCGGACTAGTTGTGACCCCCTACAATGAGCAGTTCTTC.